The present TCR beta chain was sequenced within a study of cytomegalovirus exposure and HLA in healthy donors. The donors were healthy bone marrow donors. Germline V lookup: CDR1 SGHRS, CDR2 YFSETQ. The V end was cut by 4 bases, the J end by 8 bases, with 16 bases between. The length of the CDR3 is 14 residues. Comment on this clone: The antigen is not known.

The PCR was carried out with 60 Vbeta primers and 13 Jbeta primers. Assay used: immunoSEQ multiplex PCR; TCRdb lists only in-frame clones, some missing. This sample has fewer than 250,000 clones, with about three quarters found just once. Study results and limitations: Most TCR sequences proved rare, with some public TCRs found in many donors.

The chain has TRBV5-1 and TRBJ2-1, with D perhaps TRBD2 (6 bases). This clonotype was sampled from a middle-aged woman in good health and CMV-seronegative. Source material: PBMCs. CDR3 residues: CASSPGTLLDEQFF. The CDR3 nucleotides are TGCGCCAGCAGCCCCGGGACTCTTCTCGATGAGCAGTTCTTC.